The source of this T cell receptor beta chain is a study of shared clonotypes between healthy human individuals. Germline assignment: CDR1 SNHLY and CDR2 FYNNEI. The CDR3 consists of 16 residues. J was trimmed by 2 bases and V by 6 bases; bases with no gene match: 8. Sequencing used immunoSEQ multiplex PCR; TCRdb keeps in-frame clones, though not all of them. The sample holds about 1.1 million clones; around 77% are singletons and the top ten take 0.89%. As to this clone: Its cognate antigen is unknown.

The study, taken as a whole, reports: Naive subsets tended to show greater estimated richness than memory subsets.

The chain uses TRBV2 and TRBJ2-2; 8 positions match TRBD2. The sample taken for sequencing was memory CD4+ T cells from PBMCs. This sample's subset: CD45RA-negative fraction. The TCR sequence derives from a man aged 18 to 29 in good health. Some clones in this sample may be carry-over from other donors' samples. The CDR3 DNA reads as TGTGCCAGCAGCCCCCGGGAGGGAACAAACACCGGGGAGCTGTTTTTT. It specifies CASSPREGTNTGELFF.